This TCR beta chain came from a study of identical twins. The CDR3 length is 14 residues. V lost 5 bases and J lost 2; bases outside the gene matches: 2. Germline values: CDR1 DFQATT, CDR2 SNEGSKA (reference sequence). TCRdb re-derived calls from the 5' RACE reads in MiXCR, one entry per CDR3 protein. The data contain approximately 260,000 distinct CDR3 sequences, around 8% of them seen just once; the ten biggest clones take up over 2.5%. These data are also associated with another study on yellow fever vaccine responses in identical twins.

The chain links TRBV20-1 to TRBJ2-3; 12 bases match TRBD2. This sequence was found in a woman between 18 and 29 years old in good health. The sample consisted of CD8+ T cells sorted from blood. As DNA, the CDR3 is TGCAGTGCTGGACTAGCGGGACTCACAGATACGCAGTATTTT. Its protein is CSAGLAGLTDTQYF.